This T cell receptor beta chain was obtained from a study of blood T cell repertoires in COVID-19. Whole-study context: T cells, B-cell-depleted T cells, or PBMCs supplied cDNA or gDNA.

Enrolled during active infection, Seattle patients were then followed longitudinally. The V segment lost 5 bases and the J segment 7 bases; nucleotides outside the gene matches: 20. This CDR3 has 18 residues. The germline V gene has CDR1 SGHVS and CDR2 FQNEAQ. Per the authors' pipeline: Quantification of nucleated cells was approximated via reference gene primer amplification. Method: immunoSEQ multiplex PCR; TCRdb's copy keeps in-frame clones and lacks some. For V, J and clone size, that table is used; D and trimming come from the DNA. The table includes 300,000 to 350,000 clones, 90% detected once. The source of this sequence is a woman aged 25 to 45 with COVID-19, enrolled during active disease. Input material: peripheral blood. The chain uses TRBV7-8 and TRBJ2-7; 10 positions agree with TRBD2. CDR3 region: CASSPPLREASGRGEQYF. In DNA form, the CDR3 reads TGTGCCAGCAGCCCCCCCCTGCGCGAGGCTAGCGGGAGAGGGGAGCAGTACTTC. The entire variable domain, with the rest obtained from reference TRBV7-8 and TRBJ2-7, is as follows: GAGVSQSPRYKVAKRGQDVALRCDPISGHVSLFWYQQALGQGPEFLTYFQNEAQLDKSGLPSDRFFAERPEGSVSTLKIQRTQQEDSAVYLCASSPPLREASGRGEQYFGPGTRLTVT.